The rows below give T cell receptor beta chains drawn from one sample of a study of blood T cell repertoires in COVID-19. Clones were sequenced by immunoSEQ multiplex PCR, and TCRdb holds only the in-frame ones, with some missing. The data show about 200,000 clones, with around 82% seen just once and around 7.7% held by the top ten. Sequencing was performed on peripheral blood. These receptors originate from a woman in her sixties or seventies with acute or convalescent COVID-19. CDR3s include the opening cysteine and the closing phenylalanine or tryptophan. Each record gives: D gene, J gene, CDR3 length, V gene, clone size, CDR3 protein, CDR3 DNA. D genes are given only for firm matches. Part of the rows lack a size; the others show once, few, many or a class for expanded clones.

D: -
J: TRBJ2-1
length: 14
V: TRBV7-2
size: -
CDR3: CASSARLDYNEQFF
DNA: TGTGCCAGCAGCGCACGACTAGACTACAATGAGCAGTTCTTC

D: -
J: TRBJ2-2
length: 17
V: TRBV4-3
size: -
CDR3: CASSWAHGGGDTGELFF
DNA: TGCGCCAGCAGCTGGGCACACGGAGGGGGGGATACCGGGGAGCTGTTTTTT

D: TRBD1
J: TRBJ1-2
length: 14
V: TRBV6-5
size: -
CDR3: CASNAWDRASGYTF
DNA: TGTGCCAGCAACGCATGGGACAGGGCAAGTGGCTACACCTTC

D: -
J: TRBJ1-4
length: 15
V: TRBV28
size: -
CDR3: CASSLSGVTNEKLFF
DNA: TGTGCCAGCAGTTTATCCGGGGTGACTAATGAAAAACTGTTTTTT

D: TRBD2
J: TRBJ2-5
length: 14
V: TRBV10-3
size: once
CDR3: CAISGGSGQETQYF
DNA: TGTGCCATCAGTGGCGGTAGCGGGCAAGAGACCCAGTACTTC

D: TRBD2
J: TRBJ2-1
length: 17
V: TRBV5-1
size: -
CDR3: CASSYRLAGGLVDEQFF
DNA: TGCGCCAGCAGCTACAGACTAGCGGGGGGTCTCGTCGATGAGCAGTTCTTC

D: -
J: TRBJ2-7
length: 13
V: TRBV12-3/TRBV12-4
size: -
CDR3: CASSFQRVTEQYF
DNA: TGTGCCAGCAGTTTTCAGAGGGTTACCGAGCAGTACTTC

D: TRBD2
J: TRBJ2-5
length: 16
V: TRBV4-2
size: few
CDR3: CASSQGSSGVWETQYF
DNA: TGTGCCAGCAGCCAAGGTTCAAGCGGGGTATGGGAGACCCAGTACTTC

D: TRBD1
J: TRBJ2-1
length: 16
V: TRBV10-1
size: once
CDR3: CASSEASGQGNNEQFF
DNA: TGCGCCAGCAGTGAGGCATCGGGACAGGGGAACAATGAGCAGTTCTTC

D: TRBD2
J: TRBJ2-1
length: 12
V: TRBV3-1/TRBV3-2
size: -
CDR3: CASSQWGGWQFF
DNA: TGTGCCAGCAGCCAATGGGGGGGGTGGCAGTTCTTC

D: -
J: TRBJ2-7
length: 14
V: TRBV7-7
size: few
CDR3: CASSLVDNPYEQYF
DNA: TGTGCCAGCAGCTTAGTGGACAACCCCTACGAGCAGTACTTC

D: -
J: TRBJ1-4
length: 17
V: TRBV6-1
size: -
CDR3: CASSETYHRDSGEKLFF
DNA: TGTGCCAGCAGTGAAACATACCACAGGGATTCTGGTGAAAAACTGTTTTTT

D: TRBD1
J: TRBJ1-1
length: 15
V: TRBV5-1
size: -
CDR3: CASSSIGQGNTEAFF
DNA: TGCGCCAGCAGCTCAATCGGACAGGGAAACACTGAAGCTTTCTTT

D: TRBD2
J: TRBJ2-1
length: 17
V: TRBV28
size: -
CDR3: CASSLYPPSGGKDEQFF
DNA: TGTGCCAGCAGTTTATACCCTCCTAGCGGGGGAAAAGATGAGCAGTTCTTC

D: -
J: TRBJ1-3
length: 15
V: TRBV7-9
size: -
CDR3: CASSSTPGSGNTIYF
DNA: TGTGCCAGCAGCTCCACCCCCGGGTCTGGAAACACCATATATTTT

D: TRBD2
J: TRBJ2-2
length: 16
V: TRBV4-1
size: -
CDR3: CASRQSGVMDTGELFF
DNA: TGCGCCAGCAGACAAAGCGGGGTGATGGACACCGGGGAGCTGTTTTTT

D: TRBD2
J: TRBJ2-7
length: 15
V: TRBV7-9
size: -
CDR3: CASSPGLAGTYEQYF
DNA: TGTGCCAGCAGCCCGGGACTAGCGGGAACCTACGAGCAGTACTTC

D: -
J: TRBJ1-1
length: 12
V: TRBV12-5
size: once
CDR3: CASGTGLTEAFF
DNA: TGTGCTAGTGGGACAGGTCTGACTGAAGCTTTCTTT

D: TRBD1
J: TRBJ1-5
length: 15
V: TRBV5-6
size: -
CDR3: CASSSLGTGKGPQHF
DNA: TGTGCCAGCAGCTCCTTGGGGACAGGGAAGGGGCCCCAGCATTTT

D: -
J: TRBJ2-7
length: 15
V: TRBV27
size: many
CDR3: CASSLSGRGLYEQYF
DNA: TGTGCCAGCAGTTTATCTGGAAGGGGCTTATACGAGCAGTACTTC

D: TRBD1
J: TRBJ1-4
length: 17
V: TRBV2
size: many
CDR3: CASSGRTGGTTNEKLFF
DNA: TGTGCCAGCAGTGGGAGGACAGGGGGAACAACTAATGAAAAACTGTTTTTT

D: TRBD2
J: TRBJ2-3
length: 17
V: TRBV5-1
size: -
CDR3: CASSLAAPSRSTDTQYF
DNA: TGCGCCAGCAGTCTAGCGGCCCCCAGCCGTTCCACAGATACGCAGTATTTT

D: -
J: TRBJ2-5
length: 13
V: TRBV5-4
size: few
CDR3: CASSWERGETQYF
DNA: TGTGCCAGCAGCTGGGAACGAGGGGAGACCCAGTACTTC

D: -
J: TRBJ2-7
length: 17
V: TRBV3-1/TRBV3-2
size: -
CDR3: CASSSRYQAVFSYEQYF
DNA: TGTGCCAGCAGCTCACGGTATCAGGCTGTTTTTTCCTACGAGCAGTACTTC

D: TRBD2
J: TRBJ2-1
length: 17
V: TRBV4-1
size: -
CDR3: CASSQPVSGGAYNEQFF
DNA: TGCGCCAGCAGCCAACCCGTTAGCGGGGGGGCCTACAATGAGCAGTTCTTC

D: TRBD1
J: TRBJ1-6
length: 13
V: TRBV30
size: few
CDR3: CAWSQGARSPLHF
DNA: TGTGCCTGGTCGCAGGGGGCCAGGTCACCCCTCCACTTT

D: TRBD1
J: TRBJ2-1
length: 15
V: TRBV7-3
size: -
CDR3: CASSSLDRGYNEQFF
DNA: TGTGCCAGCAGCTCTCTGGACAGGGGCTACAATGAGCAGTTCTTC

D: -
J: TRBJ1-1
length: 12
V: TRBV3-1/TRBV3-2
size: -
CDR3: CASSQHYTEAFF
DNA: TGTGCCAGCAGCCAACATTACACTGAAGCTTTCTTT

D: -
J: TRBJ2-2
length: 16
V: TRBV7-2
size: -
CDR3: CASSLGDRSYTGELFF
DNA: TGTGCCAGCAGCTTAGGCGACAGGAGCTACACCGGGGAGCTGTTTTTT

D: -
J: TRBJ2-5
length: 12
V: TRBV5-1
size: once
CDR3: CASRWAQETQYF
DNA: TGCGCCAGCAGGTGGGCCCAAGAGACCCAGTACTTC

D: -
J: TRBJ1-1
length: 15
V: TRBV5-6
size: -
CDR3: CASSRPGERGTEAFF
DNA: TGTGCCAGCAGCAGACCAGGGGAAAGAGGTACTGAAGCTTTCTTT

D: -
J: TRBJ2-2
length: 13
V: TRBV7-3
size: -
CDR3: CASSRANTGELFF
DNA: TGTGCCAGCAGTCGGGCGAACACCGGGGAGCTGTTTTTT

D: TRBD1
J: TRBJ1-1
length: 13
V: TRBV10-3
size: -
CDR3: CAILKDRDTEAFF
DNA: TGTGCCATCTTGAAGGACAGGGACACTGAAGCTTTCTTT

D: -
J: TRBJ2-3
length: 16
V: TRBV7-2
size: few
CDR3: CASSLVGTLTTDTQYF
DNA: TGTGCCAGCAGCCTAGTCGGGACTTTGACTACAGATACGCAGTATTTT

D: -
J: TRBJ2-3
length: 18
V: TRBV9
size: -
CDR3: CASSVEKRAQGSTDTQYF
DNA: TGTGCCAGCAGCGTAGAAAAGAGGGCCCAAGGAAGCACAGATACGCAGTATTTT

D: TRBD2
J: TRBJ2-2
length: 16
V: TRBV5-1
size: many
CDR3: CASRGAGGAGTGELFF
DNA: TGCGCCAGCAGAGGAGCCGGGGGGGCTGGCACCGGGGAGCTGTTTTTT

D: TRBD1
J: TRBJ2-3
length: 15
V: TRBV5-1
size: -
CDR3: CASSLEGQYTDTQYF
DNA: TGCGCCAGCAGCTTGGAGGGACAGTACACAGATACGCAGTATTTT

D: TRBD2
J: TRBJ2-1
length: 15
V: TRBV5-1
size: -
CDR3: CASSLSSGGYNEQFF
DNA: TGCGCCAGCAGCTTGTCATCGGGGGGGTACAATGAGCAGTTCTTC

D: -
J: TRBJ1-5
length: 13
V: TRBV19
size: -
CDR3: CASSIQSNQPQHF
DNA: TGTGCCAGTAGTATACAGTCCAATCAGCCCCAGCATTTT

D: TRBD2
J: TRBJ2-3
length: 16
V: TRBV7-2
size: -
CDR3: CASSLVGRGGTDTQYF
DNA: TGTGCCAGCAGCTTAGTGGGGCGGGGGGGCACAGATACGCAGTATTTT

D: -
J: TRBJ1-2
length: 15
V: TRBV24-1
size: -
CDR3: CATSRIQGALSGYTF
DNA: TGTGCCACCAGTAGGATACAGGGCGCGCTGAGTGGCTACACCTTC

D: -
J: TRBJ2-3
length: 16
V: TRBV9
size: -
CDR3: CASSVSEGRSTDTQYF
DNA: TGTGCCAGCAGCGTATCGGAGGGACGAAGCACAGATACGCAGTATTTT

D: TRBD2
J: TRBJ2-7
length: 15
V: TRBV5-6
size: -
CDR3: CASSLAGGPLAEQYF
DNA: TGTGCCAGCAGCCTAGCGGGGGGGCCTTTAGCCGAGCAGTACTTC

D: -
J: TRBJ2-7
length: 16
V: TRBV7-9
size: -
CDR3: CASSFLQDPQSYEQYF
DNA: TGTGCCAGCAGCTTTCTTCAGGATCCCCAGAGTTACGAGCAGTACTTC

D: -
J: TRBJ2-5
length: 14
V: TRBV7-6
size: -
CDR3: CASSTTGMMETQYF
DNA: TGTGCCAGCAGCACAACAGGGATGATGGAGACCCAGTACTTC

D: TRBD1
J: TRBJ2-7
length: 16
V: TRBV7-2
size: -
CDR3: CASSLSGTGGPYEQYF
DNA: TGTGCCAGCAGCCTTTCCGGGACAGGGGGTCCCTACGAGCAGTACTTC

D: TRBD1
J: TRBJ2-7
length: 14
V: TRBV10-2
size: -
CDR3: CASSLTGGKGEQYF
DNA: TGCGCCAGCAGTTTGACAGGGGGTAAGGGAGAGCAGTACTTC

D: TRBD1
J: TRBJ2-1
length: 16
V: TRBV9
size: few
CDR3: CASSVTGGQGGGEQFF
DNA: TGTGCCAGCAGCGTAACCGGAGGACAGGGGGGCGGTGAGCAGTTCTTC

D: TRBD2
J: TRBJ2-5
length: 15
V: TRBV11-2
size: -
CDR3: CASSPLAGSRETQYF
DNA: TGTGCCAGCAGCCCATTAGCGGGGAGCCGGGAGACCCAGTACTTC

D: TRBD2
J: TRBJ2-3
length: 18
V: TRBV2
size: many
CDR3: CASSDDQVTSGGTDTQYF
DNA: TGTGCCAGCAGTGACGACCAGGTGACTAGCGGGGGCACAGATACGCAGTATTTT

D: TRBD2
J: TRBJ2-5
length: 13
V: TRBV4-3
size: -
CDR3: CASSQGTSETQYF
DNA: TGCGCCAGCAGCCAAGGGACTAGCGAGACCCAGTACTTC

D: TRBD1
J: TRBJ2-6
length: 15
V: TRBV12-5
size: -
CDR3: CASGHDRVGANVLTF
DNA: TGTGCTAGTGGCCATGACAGGGTAGGGGCCAACGTCCTGACTTTC

D: -
J: TRBJ1-6
length: 17
V: TRBV11-2
size: few
CDR3: CASSLETVPSYNSPLHF
DNA: TGTGCCAGCAGCTTAGAGACAGTCCCCTCCTATAATTCACCCCTCCACTTT

D: TRBD2
J: TRBJ2-6
length: 19
V: TRBV18
size: -
CDR3: CASSPASGVGPSGANVLTF
DNA: TGTGCCAGCTCACCAGCTAGCGGGGTGGGTCCCTCTGGGGCCAACGTCCTGACTTTC

D: TRBD2
J: TRBJ2-7
length: 19
V: TRBV5-1
size: -
CDR3: CASSAQPGTSGGAVYEQYF
DNA: TGCGCCAGCAGCGCGCAACCCGGGACTAGCGGGGGGGCCGTGTACGAGCAGTACTTC

D: -
J: TRBJ2-7
length: 13
V: TRBV7-2
size: -
CDR3: CASSSGGSYEQYF
DNA: TGTGCCAGCAGCTCCGGAGGATCCTACGAGCAGTACTTC

D: TRBD2
J: TRBJ2-1
length: 15
V: TRBV10-2
size: -
CDR3: CASSESRLADNEQFF
DNA: TGCGCCAGCAGTGAGTCGCGCCTAGCGGACAATGAGCAGTTCTTC

D: TRBD1
J: TRBJ1-2
length: 15
V: TRBV5-1
size: -
CDR3: CASSPQGALERGYTF
DNA: TGCGCCAGCAGCCCACAGGGGGCCCTTGAGCGCGGCTACACCTTC

D: TRBD1
J: TRBJ1-2
length: 13
V: TRBV25-1
size: -
CDR3: CASSDRGVDGYTF
DNA: TGTGCCAGCAGTGACAGGGGGGTTGATGGCTACACCTTC

D: TRBD1
J: TRBJ1-2
length: 14
V: TRBV28
size: -
CDR3: CASSTGTGGWSYTF
DNA: TGTGCCAGCAGTACTGGGACAGGGGGCTGGAGCTACACCTTC